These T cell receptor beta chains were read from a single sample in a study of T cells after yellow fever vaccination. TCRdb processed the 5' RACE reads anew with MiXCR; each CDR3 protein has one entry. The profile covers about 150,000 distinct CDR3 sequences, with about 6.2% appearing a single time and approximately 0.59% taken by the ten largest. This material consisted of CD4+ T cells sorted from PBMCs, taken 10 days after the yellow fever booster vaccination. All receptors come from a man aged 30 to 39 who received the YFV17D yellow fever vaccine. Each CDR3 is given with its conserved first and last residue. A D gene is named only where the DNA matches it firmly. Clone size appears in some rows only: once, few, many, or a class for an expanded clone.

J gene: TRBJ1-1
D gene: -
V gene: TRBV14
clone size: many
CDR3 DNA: TGTGCCAGCAGCCACCCTCCAGTAACGGGAGCTTTCTTT
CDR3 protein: CASSHPPVTGAFF

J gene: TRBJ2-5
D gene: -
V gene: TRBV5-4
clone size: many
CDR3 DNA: TGTGCCAGCAGCTTGAATCAGGGCCAAGAGACCCAGTACTTC
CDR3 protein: CASSLNQGQETQYF

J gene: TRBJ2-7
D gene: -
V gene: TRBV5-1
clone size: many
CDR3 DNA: TGCGCCAGCAGCTTGGAGTCCACGAGGCAGTACTTC
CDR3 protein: CASSLESTRQYF

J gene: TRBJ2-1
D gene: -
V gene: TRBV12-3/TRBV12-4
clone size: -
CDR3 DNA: TGTGCCAGCAGCGTGGAGGTTCTCAAGAATGAGCAGTTCTTC
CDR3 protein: CASSVEVLKNEQFF

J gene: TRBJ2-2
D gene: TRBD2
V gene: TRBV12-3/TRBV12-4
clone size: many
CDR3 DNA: TGTGCCAGCAGAGAGCGGGAGTCCCCGGGCGGGGAGCTGTTTTTT
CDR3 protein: CASRERESPGGELFF

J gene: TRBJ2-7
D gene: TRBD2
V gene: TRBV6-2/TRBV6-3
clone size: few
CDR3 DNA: TGTGCCAGCAGAAGGCTAGCGGGCACCTACGAGCAGTACTTC
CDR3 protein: CASRRLAGTYEQYF

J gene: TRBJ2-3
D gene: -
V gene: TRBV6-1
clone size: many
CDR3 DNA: TGTGCCAGCAGAAAAACAGGGACTTGGACAGATACGCAGTATTTT
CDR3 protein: CASRKTGTWTDTQYF

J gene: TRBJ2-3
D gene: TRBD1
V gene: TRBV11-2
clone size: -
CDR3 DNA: TGTGCCAGCGGACAGGGTGTAACGGATACGCAGTATTTT
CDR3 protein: CASGQGVTDTQYF

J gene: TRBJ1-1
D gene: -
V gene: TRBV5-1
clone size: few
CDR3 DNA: TGCGCCAGCAGCCCGGGGTGGGGAGACACTGAAGCTTTCTTT
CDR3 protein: CASSPGWGDTEAFF

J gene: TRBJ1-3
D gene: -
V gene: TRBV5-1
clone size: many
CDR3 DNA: TGCGCCAGCAGTGTGGGATTCGGAAACACCATATATTTT
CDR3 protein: CASSVGFGNTIYF

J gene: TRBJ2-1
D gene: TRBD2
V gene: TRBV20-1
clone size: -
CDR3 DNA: TGCAGTGCTAGAGATCTGAGCGGGAGGGTGTCCTACAATGAGCAGTTCTTC
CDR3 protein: CSARDLSGRVSYNEQFF

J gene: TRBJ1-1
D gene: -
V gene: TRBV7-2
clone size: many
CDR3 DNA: TGTGCCAGCAGCTTCCACGGGATGAACACTGAAGCTTTCTTT
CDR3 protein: CASSFHGMNTEAFF

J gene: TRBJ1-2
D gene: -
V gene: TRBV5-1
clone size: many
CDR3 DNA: TGCGCCAGCAGCTTGGGGCGGGAGAGCGGCTACACCTTC
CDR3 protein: CASSLGRESGYTF

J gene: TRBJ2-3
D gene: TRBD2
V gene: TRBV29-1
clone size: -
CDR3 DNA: TGCAGCGTTGGGGAGGGTAGAGATACGCAGTATTTT
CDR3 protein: CSVGEGRDTQYF

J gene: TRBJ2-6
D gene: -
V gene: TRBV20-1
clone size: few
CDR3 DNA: TGCAGTGCTAGAGATTTTGGTTCCTCTGGGGCCAACGTCCTGACTTTC
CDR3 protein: CSARDFGSSGANVLTF

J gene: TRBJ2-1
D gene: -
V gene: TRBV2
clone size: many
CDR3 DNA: TGTGCCAGCAGTGCGGCCTCCTACAATGAGCAGTTCTTC
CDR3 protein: CASSAASYNEQFF

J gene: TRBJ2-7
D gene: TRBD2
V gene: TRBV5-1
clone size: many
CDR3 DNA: TGCGCCAGCAGCTTGGATAGCGGGACATACGAGCAGTACTTC
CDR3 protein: CASSLDSGTYEQYF

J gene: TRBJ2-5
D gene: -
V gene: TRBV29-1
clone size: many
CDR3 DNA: TGCAGCGTTGAAGGCCCAGCGGGGCACCCTACAGGGGCCCAGTACTTC
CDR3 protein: CSVEGPAGHPTGAQYF

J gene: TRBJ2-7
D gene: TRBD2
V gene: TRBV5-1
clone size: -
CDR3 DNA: TGCGCCAGCAGCTTGCTGAGCCGACGAACGACTAGCTCTACGCAGCACTTC
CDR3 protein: CASSLLSRRTTSSTQHF

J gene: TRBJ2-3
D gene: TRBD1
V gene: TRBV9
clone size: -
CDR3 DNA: TGTGCCAGCAGCGTGTGGACAGGGCTTAGCACAGATACGCAGTATTTT
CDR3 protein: CASSVWTGLSTDTQYF

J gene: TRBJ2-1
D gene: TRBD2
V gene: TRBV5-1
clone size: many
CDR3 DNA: TGCGCCAGCAGCGTCCGCTCCGGGACTAGCGGGAGACTTTACAATGAGCAGTTCTTC
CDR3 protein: CASSVRSGTSGRLYNEQFF

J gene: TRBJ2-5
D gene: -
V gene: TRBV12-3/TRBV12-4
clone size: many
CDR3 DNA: TGTGCCAGCAGTTCCGCGGAGACCCAGTACTTC
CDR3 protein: CASSSAETQYF

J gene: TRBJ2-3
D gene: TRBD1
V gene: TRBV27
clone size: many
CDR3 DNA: TGTGCCAGCAGACGGGACAGGGGGGCAGATACGCAGTATTTT
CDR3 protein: CASRRDRGADTQYF

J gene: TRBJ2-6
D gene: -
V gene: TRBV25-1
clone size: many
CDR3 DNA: TGTGCCAGCAGTGCCTTGACTGGGGCCAACGTCCTGACTTTC
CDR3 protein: CASSALTGANVLTF

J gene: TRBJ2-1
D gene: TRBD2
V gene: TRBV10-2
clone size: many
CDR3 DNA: TGCGCCAGCAGTGGTCGGACTAGCGGGAGTGGTAATGAGCAGTTCTTC
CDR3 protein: CASSGRTSGSGNEQFF

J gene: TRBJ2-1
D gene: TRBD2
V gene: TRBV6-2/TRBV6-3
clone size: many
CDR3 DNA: TGTGCCAGTTTCCCGGGAGGGCCTGGAAATGAGCAGTTCTTC
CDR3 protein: CASFPGGPGNEQFF

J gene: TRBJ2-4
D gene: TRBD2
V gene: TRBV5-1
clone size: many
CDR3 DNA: TGCGCCAGCAGCACCTTAGCGGGAGAAAACATTCAGTACTTC
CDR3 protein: CASSTLAGENIQYF

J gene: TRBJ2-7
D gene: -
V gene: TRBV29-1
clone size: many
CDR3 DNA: TGCAGCGTTGGCAAAGGGCGCTACGAGCAGTACTTC
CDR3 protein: CSVGKGRYEQYF

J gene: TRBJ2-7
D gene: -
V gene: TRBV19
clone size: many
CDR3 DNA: TGTGCCACCCAGCTAGGACAGAACTACGAGCAGTACTTC
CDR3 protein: CATQLGQNYEQYF

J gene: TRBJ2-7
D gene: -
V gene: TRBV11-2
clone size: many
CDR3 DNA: TGTGCCAGCAGCTTAGATTATCTTGGGAGTTACGAGCAGTACTTC
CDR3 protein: CASSLDYLGSYEQYF

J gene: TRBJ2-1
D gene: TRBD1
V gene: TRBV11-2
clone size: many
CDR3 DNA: TGTGCCAGCAGCCAAGGACAGGGGGCCACCTACAATGAGCAGTTCTTC
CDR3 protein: CASSQGQGATYNEQFF

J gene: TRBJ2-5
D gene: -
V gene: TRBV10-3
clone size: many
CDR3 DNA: TGTGCCATCAGTAGAGCCAACAGGGACCAAGAGACCCAGTACTTC
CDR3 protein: CAISRANRDQETQYF

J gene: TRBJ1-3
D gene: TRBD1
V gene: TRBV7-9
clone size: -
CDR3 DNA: TGTGCCAGCAGCTGGCTGGTGGGACAGGGGGCTGGAAACACCATATATTTT
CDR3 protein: CASSWLVGQGAGNTIYF

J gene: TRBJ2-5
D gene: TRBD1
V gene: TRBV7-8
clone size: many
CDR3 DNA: TGTGCCAGCAGCCCCGGGACAGGGGAGACCCAGTACTTC
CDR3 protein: CASSPGTGETQYF

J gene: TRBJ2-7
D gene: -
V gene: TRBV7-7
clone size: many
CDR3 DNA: TGTGCTAGCAGCTTAGCCCGAGCGGGCTTACCTCTCGAGCAGTACTTC
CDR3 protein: CASSLARAGLPLEQYF

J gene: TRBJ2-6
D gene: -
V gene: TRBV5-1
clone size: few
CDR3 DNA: TGCGCCAGCAGCTTGGACCAGGCCGGCTCTGGGGCCAACGTCCTGACTTTC
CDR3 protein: CASSLDQAGSGANVLTF

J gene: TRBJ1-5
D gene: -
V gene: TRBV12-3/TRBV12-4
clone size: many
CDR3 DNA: TGTGCCAGCAGTTTATCTGTTGGCAATCAGCCCCAGCATTTT
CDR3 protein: CASSLSVGNQPQHF

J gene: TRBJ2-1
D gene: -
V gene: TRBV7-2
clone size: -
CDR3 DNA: TGTGCCAGCAGCTTAGTAGTAGCGAACAATGAGCAGTTCTTC
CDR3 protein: CASSLVVANNEQFF

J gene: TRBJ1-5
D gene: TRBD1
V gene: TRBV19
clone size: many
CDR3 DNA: TGTGCCAGTAGTAGGGACAGGGTTATCAGCAATCAGCCCCAGCATTTT
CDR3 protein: CASSRDRVISNQPQHF

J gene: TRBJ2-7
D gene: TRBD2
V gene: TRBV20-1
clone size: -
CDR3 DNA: TGCAGTGGGCCCAGCGGGAGCTACGAGCAGTACTTC
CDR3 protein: CSGPSGSYEQYF

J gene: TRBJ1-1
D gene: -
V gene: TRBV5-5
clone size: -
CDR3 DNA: TGTGCCAGCAGCCCCACTCGCCCCGGCGTAGGCTCCGCTGAAGCTTTCTTT
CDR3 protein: CASSPTRPGVGSAEAFF

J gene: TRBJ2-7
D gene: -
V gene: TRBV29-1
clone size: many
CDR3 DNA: TGCAGCGTTGGGACGGGGGTTTACGAGCAGTACTTC
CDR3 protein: CSVGTGVYEQYF

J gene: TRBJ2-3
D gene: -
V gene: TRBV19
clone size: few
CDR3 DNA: TGTGCCAGTATCGAACCCCTGGGGTTTCTCCCAGATACGCAGTATTTT
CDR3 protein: CASIEPLGFLPDTQYF

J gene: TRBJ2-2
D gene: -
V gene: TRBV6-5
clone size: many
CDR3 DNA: TGTGCCAGCAGTTACCGGCTAGCAGGTACCGGGGAGCTGTTTTTT
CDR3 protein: CASSYRLAGTGELFF

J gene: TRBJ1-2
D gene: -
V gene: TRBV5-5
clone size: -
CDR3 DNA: TGTGCCAGCAGCGCCAGGGTCTATGGCTACACCTTC
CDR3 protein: CASSARVYGYTF

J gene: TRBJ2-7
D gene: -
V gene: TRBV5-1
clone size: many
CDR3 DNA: TGCGCCAGCAGCCCTCCGGGAAAGTCTAGCTACGAGCAGTACTTC
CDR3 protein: CASSPPGKSSYEQYF

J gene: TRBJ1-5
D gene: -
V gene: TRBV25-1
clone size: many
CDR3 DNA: TGTGCCAGCAGTGCTGCAAATCAGCCCCAGCATTTT
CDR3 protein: CASSAANQPQHF

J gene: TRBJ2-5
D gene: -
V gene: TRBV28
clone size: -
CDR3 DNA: TGTGCCACCTCCCGGGGTTCCCAAGAGACCCAGTACTTC
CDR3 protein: CATSRGSQETQYF

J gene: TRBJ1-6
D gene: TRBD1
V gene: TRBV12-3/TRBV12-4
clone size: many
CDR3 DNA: TGTGCCAGCAGTTTTTTGGGACAGGGGGATTCACCCCTCCACTTT
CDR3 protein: CASSFLGQGDSPLHF

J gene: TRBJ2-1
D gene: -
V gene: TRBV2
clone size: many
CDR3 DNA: TGTGCCAGCGATTTGAACCGGGACAATGAGCAGTTCTTC
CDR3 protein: CASDLNRDNEQFF

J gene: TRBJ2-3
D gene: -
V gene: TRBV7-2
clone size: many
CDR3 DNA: TGTGCCAGCAGCTTACCTGGGGCAGATACGCAGTATTTT
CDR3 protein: CASSLPGADTQYF

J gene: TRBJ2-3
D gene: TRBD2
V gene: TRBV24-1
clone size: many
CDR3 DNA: TGTGCCACCAGTGGTTTCCAGACTAGCGGGAGAGATGCAGATACGCAGTATTTT
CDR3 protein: CATSGFQTSGRDADTQYF

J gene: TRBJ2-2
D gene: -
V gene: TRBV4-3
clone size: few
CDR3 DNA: TGCGCCAGCAGCCAAGATTCGCAGCCCTACGGGGAGCTGTTTTTT
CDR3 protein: CASSQDSQPYGELFF

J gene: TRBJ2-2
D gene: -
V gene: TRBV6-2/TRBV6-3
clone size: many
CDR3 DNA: TGTGCCAGCAGCAGCAGGGCCGGGGAGCTGTTTTTT
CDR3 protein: CASSSRAGELFF

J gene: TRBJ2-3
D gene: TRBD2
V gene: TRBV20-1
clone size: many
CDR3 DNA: TGCAGTGCTAGAGAGCTCGGACTAGCGGGTACGCAGTATTTT
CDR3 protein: CSARELGLAGTQYF